This is a list of T cell receptor beta chains from one sample in a study of blood T cell repertoires in COVID-19. TCRdb's copy holds only in-frame clones and misses some; the assay was immunoSEQ multiplex PCR. The sample lists about 270,000 clones, around 81% seen once, with roughly 2.9% in the top ten. Sequencing used peripheral blood. The receptors shown here come from a woman in her sixties with active or convalescent COVID-19. Both conserved end residues are part of each CDR3. The D gene is left open where the match is weak. A clone size is listed for some rows: how often the clone was seen (once, few, many), or a class if it is expanded.

d_call j_call v_call clone_size cdr3_aa cdr3_nt
TRBD1 TRBJ1-1 TRBV10-3 NA CAIRGGQGKNTEAFF TGTGCCATCAGGGGTGGACAGGGGAAGAACACTGAAGCTTTCTTT
NA TRBJ1-4 TRBV6-6 NA CASSYSGATNEKLFF TGTGCCAGCAGTTACTCTGGAGCAACTAATGAAAAACTGTTTTTT
TRBD1 TRBJ1-3 TRBV5-4 NA CASSSPGQGFGNTIYF TGTGCCAGCAGCTCGCCGGGACAGGGTTTTGGAAACACCATATATTTT
TRBD1 TRBJ1-6 TRBV19 NA CASTPTGGYSPLHF TGTGCCAGTACCCCGACAGGGGGGTATTCACCCCTCCACTTT
NA TRBJ1-2 TRBV4-1 NA CASSQGPTQTPHYGYTF TGCGCCAGCAGCCAAGGTCCCACGCAGACACCTCACTATGGCTACACCTTC
TRBD1 TRBJ1-1 TRBV2 NA CASLGQDWGEAFF TGTGCCAGCCTGGGACAGGACTGGGGAGAAGCTTTCTTT
TRBD1 TRBJ1-2 TRBV4-3 NA CASSTAGGYGYTF TGCGCCAGCAGCACGGCAGGGGGTTATGGCTACACCTTC
TRBD1 TRBJ1-1 TRBV10-3 few CAIEIQGATGTEAFF TGTGCCATCGAAATACAGGGGGCTACGGGCACTGAAGCTTTCTTT
TRBD1 TRBJ2-7 TRBV13 few CASSLRTGAYEQYF TGTGCCAGCAGCCTACGTACAGGGGCCTACGAGCAGTACTTC
NA TRBJ1-1 TRBV2 NA CASSLDREAFF TGTGCCAGCAGCCTAGATCGAGAAGCTTTCTTT
NA TRBJ1-3 TRBV21-1 NA CASSKKRGLSGNTIYF TGTGCCAGCAGCAAAAAACGCGGCCTCTCTGGAAACACCATATATTTT
NA TRBJ1-1 TRBV6-4 once CASSATGYTEAFF TGTGCCAGCAGTGCGACAGGATACACTGAAGCTTTCTTT
TRBD1 TRBJ2-7 TRBV18 NA CASSPGQGTAYEQYF TGTGCCAGCTCCCCGGGACAGGGTACCGCCTACGAGCAGTACTTC
NA TRBJ2-7 TRBV21-1 NA CASSKKAGQEDYEQYF TGTGCCAGCAGCAAGAAGGCCGGACAGGAGGACTACGAGCAGTACTTC
NA TRBJ2-3 TRBV6-5 NA CASSSSLTQYF TGTGCCAGTTCTTCCTCCCTTACGCAGTATTTT
NA TRBJ1-5 TRBV28 NA CASRIGGGASFQHF TGTGCCAGCAGAATTGGGGGGGGCGCGTCTTTCCAGCATTTT
NA TRBJ1-1 TRBV7-9 NA CASSPPTGRGTEAFF TGTGCCAGCAGCCCCCCCACAGGGCGTGGCACTGAAGCTTTCTTT
TRBD1 TRBJ2-1 TRBV29-1 NA CSVVSAGTGHVNEQFF TGCAGCGTTGTGTCAGCTGGGACAGGGCATGTCAATGAGCAGTTCTTC
TRBD2 TRBJ2-1 TRBV18 NA CASSPRLAGSNEQFF TGTGCCAGCTCACCGAGACTAGCGGGGAGCAATGAGCAGTTCTTC
TRBD1 TRBJ2-7 TRBV19 NA CASSMAGGQDEQYF TGTGCCAGTAGTATGGCAGGGGGCCAGGACGAGCAGTACTTC
NA TRBJ2-7 TRBV5-1 NA CASSFPQGGEQYF TGCGCCAGCAGCTTTCCGCAGGGGGGCGAGCAGTACTTC
TRBD1 TRBJ1-2 TRBV19 NA CASSIGGQMVYGYTF TGTGCCAGTAGTATAGGGGGACAGATGGTCTATGGCTACACCTTC
NA TRBJ1-2 TRBV19 NA CASSSRDYGYTF TGTGCCAGTAGTTCCCGGGACTATGGCTACACCTTC
NA TRBJ2-5 TRBV19 NA CASSITGQETQYF TGTGCCAGTAGTATCACGGGGCAAGAGACCCAGTACTTC
NA TRBJ1-2 TRBV5-6 NA CASSLGEDGYTF TGTGCCAGCAGCTTGGGGGAGGATGGCTACACCTTC
NA TRBJ2-7 TRBV12-5 NA CASGYLAYEQYF TGTGCTAGTGGCTACCTGGCCTACGAGCAGTACTTC
TRBD1 TRBJ2-7 TRBV5-3 NA CARKDLNRDSSAHEQYF TGTGCCAGAAAGGATTTGAACAGGGACAGTTCTGCCCACGAGCAGTACTTC
TRBD1 TRBJ2-1 TRBV30 once CAWSPGTGGEQFF TGTGCCTGGAGTCCCGGGACAGGGGGTGAGCAGTTCTTC
NA TRBJ2-1 TRBV7-8 NA CASSLVQGQPNNEQFF TGTGCCAGCAGCTTAGTGCAGGGGCAGCCGAACAATGAGCAGTTCTTC
TRBD2 TRBJ2-7 TRBV29-1 NA CSVVAGGPREQYF TGCAGCGTTGTGGCGGGGGGGCCGAGAGAGCAGTACTTC
NA TRBJ2-3 TRBV7-9 NA CASSSVEHRDIDTQYF TGTGCCAGCAGCAGCGTTGAGCACAGGGACATAGATACGCAGTATTTT
TRBD2 TRBJ2-4 TRBV5-4 NA CASSRGTSGGLAKNIQYF TGTGCCAGCAGCAGGGGGACTAGCGGGGGCCTAGCCAAAAACATTCAGTACTTC
NA TRBJ1-2 TRBV19 NA CASSRSETGRIYGYTF TGTGCCAGTAGTAGGTCCGAGACAGGACGAATCTATGGCTACACCTTC
NA TRBJ2-5 TRBV3-1/TRBV3-2 NA CASSPPGIDGAQYF TGTGCCAGCAGCCCCCCAGGGATCGATGGGGCCCAGTACTTC
TRBD2 TRBJ2-7 TRBV13 NA CASSQSGRGGEQYF TGTGCCAGCAGCCAGAGCGGTCGGGGGGGCGAGCAGTACTTC
NA TRBJ1-1 TRBV9 NA CASSVVAGGDTEAFF TGTGCCAGCAGCGTAGTGGCGGGGGGGGACACTGAAGCTTTCTTT
NA TRBJ2-7 TRBV6-5 NA CASRQQGRRNEQYF TGTGCCAGCAGACAACAGGGGAGGAGGAACGAGCAGTACTTC
NA TRBJ1-2 TRBV6-5 few CASSLTGLYGYTF TGTGCCAGCAGTTTAACGGGGTTATATGGCTACACCTTC
NA TRBJ2-3 TRBV19 NA CASRGAPRTTDTQYF TGTGCCAGTAGGGGGGCCCCGAGGACCACAGATACGCAGTATTTT
NA TRBJ1-1 TRBV19 NA CASSFSPAAEAFF TGTGCCAGTAGTTTTTCTCCCGCGGCTGAAGCTTTCTTT